This T cell receptor beta chain was sequenced for a study of blood T cell repertoires in COVID-19. Across the study: Donors in the United States, Italy and Spain gave samples during acute or convalescent COVID-19. The cDNA or gDNA used as material had been derived from T cells, B-cell-depleted T cells, or PBMCs.

Germline CDR1 SGHRS, CDR2 YFSETQ. Trimming took 4 bases from V and 9 from J, leaving 13 bases between them. The CDR3 sequence is 12 residues long. Authors' data handling: Using reference gene primer amplification, nucleated cell counts were estimated. Method: immunoSEQ multiplex PCR; TCRdb's copy keeps in-frame clones and lacks some. From that table come the V and J calls and clone size; the DNA was used to work out D and trimming. This table has 150,000 to 200,000 clones, 80% appearing once. The sequencing sample was made of peripheral blood. V and J are TRBV5-1 and TRBJ1-1; weak D call: TRBD1 (6 bases). The TCR was taken from a man in his 70s with active or convalescent COVID-19. Written as DNA, the CDR3 is TGCGCCAGCAGCCCGGGACACCTGCAAGCTTTCTTT. It yields the protein CASSPGHLQAFF.